This T cell receptor beta chain was profiled in a study of cytomegalovirus exposure and HLA in healthy donors. Study-level results: The investigators catalogued 160 or so TCR beta chains as cytomegalovirus-associated. For presence/absence analyses, sequencing depth was assumed to be roughly uniform across donors.

About this clone: Its antigen is not identified.

A multiplex PCR was run with 60 Vbeta primers and 13 Jbeta primers. As processed by the authors: Roughly 10 million shared chains were among roughly 81 million unique TCR beta chains counted in a later analysis. The data were produced by immunoSEQ multiplex PCR, yet TCRdb's version contains in-frame clones alone and is incomplete. V and J calls and clone size come straight from that table; D and trimming were deduced from the DNA. The sample comprises approximately 150,000 clones, about 66% of which are singletons, and around 1.9% rests with the top ten. The CDR3 sequence is 17 residues long. The V end was cut by 0 bases, the J end by 1 base, with 11 bases between. Germline CDR1 is SGHNT and CDR2 is YYREEE (reference sequence).

The V call is TRBV5-4, the J call TRBJ1-6; possible D gene TRBD1, 5 bases. Sequencing was carried out using PBMCs. This sequence was found in a male donor in good health and CMV-seronegative. CDR3 amino acids: CASSLDPSGSYNSPLHF. As DNA, the CDR3 is TGTGCCAGCAGCTTGGACCCCTCAGGGTCCTATAATTCACCCCTCCACTTT.